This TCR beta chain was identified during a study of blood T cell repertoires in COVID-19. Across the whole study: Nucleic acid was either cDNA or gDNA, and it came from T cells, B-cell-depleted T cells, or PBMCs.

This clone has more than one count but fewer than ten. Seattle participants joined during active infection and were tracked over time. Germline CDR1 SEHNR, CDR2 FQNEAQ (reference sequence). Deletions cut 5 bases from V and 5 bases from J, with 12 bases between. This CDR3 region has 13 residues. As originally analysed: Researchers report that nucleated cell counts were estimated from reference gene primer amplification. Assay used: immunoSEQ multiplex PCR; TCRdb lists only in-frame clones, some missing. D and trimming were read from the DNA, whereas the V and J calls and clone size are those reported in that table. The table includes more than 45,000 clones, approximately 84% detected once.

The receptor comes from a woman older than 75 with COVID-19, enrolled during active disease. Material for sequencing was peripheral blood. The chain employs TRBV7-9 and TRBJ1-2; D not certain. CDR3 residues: CASSIRAGYGYTF. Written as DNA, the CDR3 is TGTGCCAGCAGCATTAGGGCGGGTTATGGCTACACCTTC.